This TCR beta chain was sequenced for a study of cytomegalovirus exposure and HLA in healthy donors. General observations from the study: There were a few CMV-associated chains whose specificity for CMV antigens was confirmed in vitro.

With 6 bases clipped from V and 4 bases from J, the junction kept 5 bases outside the gene matches. Germline V lookup: CDR1 MNHEY, CDR2 SVGAGI. The CDR3 has 14 amino acids. Of note for this clone: Its antigen is as yet unknown.

Both 60 Vbeta primers and 13 Jbeta primers went into the PCR. This table comes from immunoSEQ multiplex PCR, and its TCRdb copy is limited to in-frame clones, with some not included. The table lists 100,000 to 150,000 clones, around 80% of them singletons, with 1.5% in the top ten. The gene calls are TRBV6-5 and TRBJ1-4; 7 bases agree with TRBD1. The specimen sequenced was PBMCs. This receptor was obtained from a female donor in good health and CMV-seronegative. The CDR3 loop reads CASSRRGDNEKLFF. The CDR3, as DNA: TGTGCCAGCAGCCGCAGGGGGGATAATGAAAAACTGTTTTTT.